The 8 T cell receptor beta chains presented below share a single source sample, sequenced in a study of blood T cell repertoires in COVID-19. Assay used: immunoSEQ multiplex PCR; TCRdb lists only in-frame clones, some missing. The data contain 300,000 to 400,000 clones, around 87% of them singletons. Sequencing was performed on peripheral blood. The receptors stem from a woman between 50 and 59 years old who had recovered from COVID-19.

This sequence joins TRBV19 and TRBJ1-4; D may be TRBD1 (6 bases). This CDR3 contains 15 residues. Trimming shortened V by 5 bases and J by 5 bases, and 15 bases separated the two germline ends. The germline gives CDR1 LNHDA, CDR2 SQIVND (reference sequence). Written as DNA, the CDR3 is TGTGCCAGTAGTTCCCCAGACAGGTCCAATGAAAAACTGTTTTTT. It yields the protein CASSSPDRSNEKLFF.

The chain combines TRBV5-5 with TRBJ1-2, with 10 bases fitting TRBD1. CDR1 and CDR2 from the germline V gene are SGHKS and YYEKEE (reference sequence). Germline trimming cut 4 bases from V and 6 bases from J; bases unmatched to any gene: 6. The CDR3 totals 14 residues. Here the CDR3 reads CASSRADRGHGYTF. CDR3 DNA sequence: TGTGCCAGCAGCCGAGCTGACAGGGGGCATGGCTACACCTTC. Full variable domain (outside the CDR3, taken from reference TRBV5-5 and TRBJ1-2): DAGVTQSPTHLIKTRGQQVTLRCSPISGHKSVSWYQQVLGQGPQFIFQYYEKEERGRGNFPDRFSARQFPNYSSELNVNALLLGDSALYLCASSRADRGHGYTFGSGTRLTVV.

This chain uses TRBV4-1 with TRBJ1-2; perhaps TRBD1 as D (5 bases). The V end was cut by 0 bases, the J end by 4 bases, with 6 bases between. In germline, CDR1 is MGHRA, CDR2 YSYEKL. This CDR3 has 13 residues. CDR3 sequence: CASSQEGGYGYTF. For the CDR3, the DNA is TGCGCCAGCAGCCAAGAGGGGGGCTATGGCTACACCTTC.

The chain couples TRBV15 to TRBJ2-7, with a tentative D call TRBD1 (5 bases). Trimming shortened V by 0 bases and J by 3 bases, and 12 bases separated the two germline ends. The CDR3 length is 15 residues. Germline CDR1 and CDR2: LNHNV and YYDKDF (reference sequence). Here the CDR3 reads CATSRDVQGHYEQYF. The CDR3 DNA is TGTGCCACCAGCAGAGATGTGCAGGGCCACTACGAGCAGTACTTC.

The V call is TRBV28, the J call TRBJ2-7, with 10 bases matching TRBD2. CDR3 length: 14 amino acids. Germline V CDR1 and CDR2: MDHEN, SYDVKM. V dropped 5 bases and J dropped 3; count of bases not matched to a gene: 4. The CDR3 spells CASSARLAGYEQYF. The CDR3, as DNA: TGTGCCAGCAGTGCGAGACTAGCGGGCTACGAGCAGTACTTC.

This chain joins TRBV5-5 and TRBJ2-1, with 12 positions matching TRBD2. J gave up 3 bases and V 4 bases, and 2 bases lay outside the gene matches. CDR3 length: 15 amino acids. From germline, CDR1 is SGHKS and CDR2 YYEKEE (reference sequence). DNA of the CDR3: TGTGCCAGCAGCCGACTAGCGGGGGTCTACAATGAGCAGTTCTTC. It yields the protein CASSRLAGVYNEQFF.

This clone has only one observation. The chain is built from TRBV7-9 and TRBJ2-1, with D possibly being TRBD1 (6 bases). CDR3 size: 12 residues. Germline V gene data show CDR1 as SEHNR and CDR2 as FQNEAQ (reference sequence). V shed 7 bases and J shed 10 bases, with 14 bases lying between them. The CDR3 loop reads CASMITGTEQFF. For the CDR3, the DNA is TGTGCCAGCATGATAACCGGGACAGAGCAGTTCTTC.

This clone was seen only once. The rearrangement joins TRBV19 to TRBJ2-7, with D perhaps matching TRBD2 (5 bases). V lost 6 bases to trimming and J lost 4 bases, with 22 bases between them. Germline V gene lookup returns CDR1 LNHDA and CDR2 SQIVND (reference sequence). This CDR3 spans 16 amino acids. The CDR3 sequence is CASRNLDPADSYEQYF. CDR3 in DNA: TGTGCCAGTAGGAACCTAGACCCGGCGGACTCTTACGAGCAGTACTTC.